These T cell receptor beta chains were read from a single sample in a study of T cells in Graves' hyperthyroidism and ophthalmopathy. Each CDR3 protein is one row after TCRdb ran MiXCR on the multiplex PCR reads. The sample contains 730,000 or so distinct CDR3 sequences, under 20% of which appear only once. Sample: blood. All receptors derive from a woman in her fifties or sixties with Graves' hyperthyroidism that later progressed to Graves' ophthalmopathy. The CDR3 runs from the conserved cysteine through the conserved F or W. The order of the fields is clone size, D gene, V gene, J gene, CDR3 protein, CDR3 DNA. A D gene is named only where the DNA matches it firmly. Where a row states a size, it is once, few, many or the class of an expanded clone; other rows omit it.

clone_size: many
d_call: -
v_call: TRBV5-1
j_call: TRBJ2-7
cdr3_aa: CASSLVEGYEQYF
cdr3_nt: TGCGCCAGCAGCTTGGTCGAGGGTTACGAGCAGTACTTC

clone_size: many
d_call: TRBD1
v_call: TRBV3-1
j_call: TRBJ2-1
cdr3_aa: CASSPLGQGFSNEQFF
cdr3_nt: TGTGCCAGCAGCCCCCTAGGACAGGGGTTTTCCAATGAGCAGTTCTTC

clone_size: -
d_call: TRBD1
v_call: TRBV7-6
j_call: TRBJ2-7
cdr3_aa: CASSSPSGTGGPYEQYF
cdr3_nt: TGTGCCAGCAGCTCACCATCCGGGACAGGGGGTCCCTACGAGCAGTACTTC

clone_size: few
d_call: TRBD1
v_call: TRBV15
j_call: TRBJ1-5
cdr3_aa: CATSRAPIETGEGKVQPQHF
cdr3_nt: TGTGCCACCAGCAGAGCCCCAATTGAGACAGGGGAAGGAAAGGTTCAGCCCCAGCATTTT

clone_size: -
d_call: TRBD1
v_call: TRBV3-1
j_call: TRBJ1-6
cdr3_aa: CASSQAGQNNDSPLHF
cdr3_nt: TGTGCCAGCAGCCAAGCGGGACAGAATAATGATTCACCCCTCCACTTT

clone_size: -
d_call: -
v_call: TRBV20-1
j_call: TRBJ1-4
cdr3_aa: CSARGTVNEKLFF
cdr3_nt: TGCAGTGCTAGAGGGACGGTTAATGAAAAACTGTTTTTT

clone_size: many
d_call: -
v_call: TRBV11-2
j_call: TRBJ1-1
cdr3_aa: CASSLARTPEAFF
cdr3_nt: TGTGCCAGCAGCTTAGCCCGTACTCCTGAAGCTTTCTTT

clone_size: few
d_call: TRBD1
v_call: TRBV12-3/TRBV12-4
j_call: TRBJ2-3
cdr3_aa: CASSLRGTGTTDTQYF
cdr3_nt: TGTGCCAGCAGTTTAAGAGGGACAGGAACCACAGATACGCAGTATTTT

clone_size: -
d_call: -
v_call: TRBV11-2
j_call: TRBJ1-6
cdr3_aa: CASSQDGAAGSPLHF
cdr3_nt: TGTGCCAGCAGCCAAGATGGAGCCGCCGGTTCACCCCTCCACTTT

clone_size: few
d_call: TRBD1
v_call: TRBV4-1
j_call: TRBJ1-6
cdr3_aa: CASSQDIAGGQGNNSPLHF
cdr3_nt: TGCGCCAGCAGCCAAGATATTGCGGGTGGACAGGGGAACAATTCACCCCTCCACTTT

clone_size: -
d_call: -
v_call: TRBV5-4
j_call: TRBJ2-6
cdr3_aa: CASSPYNSGANVLTF
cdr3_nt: TGTGCCAGCAGCCCGTATAACTCTGGGGCCAACGTCCTGACTTTC

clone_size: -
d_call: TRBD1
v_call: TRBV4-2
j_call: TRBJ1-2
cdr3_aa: CASSPQGQGGSYGYTF
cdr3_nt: TGTGCCAGCAGCCCCCAGGGACAGGGAGGATCCTATGGCTACACCTTC

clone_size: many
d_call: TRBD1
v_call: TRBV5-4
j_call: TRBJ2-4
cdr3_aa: CASSLGPGQGNLAKNIQYF
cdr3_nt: TGTGCCAGCAGCTTGGGTCCGGGACAGGGAAATTTAGCCAAAAACATTCAGTACTTC

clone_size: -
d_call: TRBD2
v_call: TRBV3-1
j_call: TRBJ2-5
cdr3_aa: CASSPQLGGGAEEETQYF
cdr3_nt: TGCGCCAGCAGCCCCCAATTGGGCGGGGGGGCCGAAGAAGAGACCCAGTACTTC

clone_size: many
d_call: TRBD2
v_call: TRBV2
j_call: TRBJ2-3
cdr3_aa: CASSEALPGLAGDTQYF
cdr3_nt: TGTGCCAGCAGTGAAGCCCTACCGGGACTAGCAGGGGATACGCAGTATTTT

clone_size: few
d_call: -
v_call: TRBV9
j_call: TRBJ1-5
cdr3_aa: CASSVDPRDSAQHF
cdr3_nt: TGTGCCAGCAGCGTAGACCCGCGGGACTCTGCCCAGCATTTT

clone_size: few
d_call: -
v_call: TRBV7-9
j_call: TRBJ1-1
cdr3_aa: CASSFPLLGMNTEAFF
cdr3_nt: TGTGCCAGCAGCTTTCCCCTTTTGGGCATGAACACTGAAGCTTTCTTT

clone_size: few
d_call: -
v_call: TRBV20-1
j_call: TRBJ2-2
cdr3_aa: CSASGTKNTGELFF
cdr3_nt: TGCAGTGCTAGTGGGACAAAGAACACCGGGGAGCTGTTTTTT

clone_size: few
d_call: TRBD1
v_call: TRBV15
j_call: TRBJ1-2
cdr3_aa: CATSRDRANYGYTF
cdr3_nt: TGTGCCACCAGCAGGGACAGGGCAAACTATGGCTACACCTTC

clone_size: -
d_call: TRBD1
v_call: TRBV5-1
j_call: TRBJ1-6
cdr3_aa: CASSLRTGEGSPLHF
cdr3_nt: TGCGCCAGCAGCCTTCGGACAGGGGAAGGTTCACCCCTCCACTTT

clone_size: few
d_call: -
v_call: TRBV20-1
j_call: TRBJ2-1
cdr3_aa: CSIQDGAYNEQFF
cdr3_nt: TGCAGTATCCAGGACGGAGCATACAATGAGCAGTTCTTC

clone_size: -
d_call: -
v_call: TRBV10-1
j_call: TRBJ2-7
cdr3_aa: CAGDGKTYEQYF
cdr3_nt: TGCGCCGGGGATGGGAAAACCTACGAGCAGTACTTC

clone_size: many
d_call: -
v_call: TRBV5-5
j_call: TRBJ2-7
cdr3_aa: CASSLVRNYEQYF
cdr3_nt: TGTGCCAGCAGCTTGGTCCGAAACTACGAGCAGTACTTC

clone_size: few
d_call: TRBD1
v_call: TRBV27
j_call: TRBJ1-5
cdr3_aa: CASRMTGDNQPQHF
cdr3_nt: TGTGCCAGCAGGATGACAGGGGACAATCAGCCCCAGCATTTT

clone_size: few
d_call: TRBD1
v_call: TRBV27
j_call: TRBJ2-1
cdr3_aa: CASTLGTGANEQFF
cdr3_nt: TGTGCCAGCACCCTAGGGACAGGTGCTAATGAGCAGTTCTTC

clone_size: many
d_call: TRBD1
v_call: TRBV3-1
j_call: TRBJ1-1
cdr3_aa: CASSQGPGQGKAFF
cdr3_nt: TGTGCCAGCAGCCAAGGCCCGGGACAGGGGAAAGCTTTCTTT

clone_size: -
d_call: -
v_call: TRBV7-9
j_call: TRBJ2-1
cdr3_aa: CASSLEGKMNEQFF
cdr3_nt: TGTGCCAGCAGCTTAGAGGGAAAAATGAATGAGCAGTTCTTC

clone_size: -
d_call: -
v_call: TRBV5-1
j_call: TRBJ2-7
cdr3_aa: CASSLASRNNEQYF
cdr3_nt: TGCGCCAGCAGCTTGGCCTCCAGGAACAACGAGCAGTACTTC

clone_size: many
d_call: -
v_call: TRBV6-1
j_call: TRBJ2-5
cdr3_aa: CASSYSAGRGETQYF
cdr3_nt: TGTGCCAGCAGTTATTCTGCGGGCAGGGGAGAGACCCAGTACTTC

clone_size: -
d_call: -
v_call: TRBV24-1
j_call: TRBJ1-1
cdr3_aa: CATRWPEGGTNTEAFF
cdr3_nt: TGTGCCACCCGCTGGCCGGAGGGGGGCACGAACACTGAAGCTTTCTTT

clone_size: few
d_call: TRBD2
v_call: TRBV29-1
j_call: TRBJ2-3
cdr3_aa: CSVEGLATDTQYF
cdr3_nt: TGCAGCGTTGAAGGACTAGCGACAGATACGCAGTATTTT

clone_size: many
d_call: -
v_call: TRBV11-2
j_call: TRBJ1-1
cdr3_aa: CASSLWGGVINTEAFF
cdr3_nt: TGTGCCAGCAGCCTATGGGGGGGGGTTATAAACACTGAAGCTTTCTTT

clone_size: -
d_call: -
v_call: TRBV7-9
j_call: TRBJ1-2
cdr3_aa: CAIQGYTF
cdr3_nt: TGTGCCATTCAAGGCTACACCTTC

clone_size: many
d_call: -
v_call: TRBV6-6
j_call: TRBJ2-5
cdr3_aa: CASSYLLMDTVETQYF
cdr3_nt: TGTGCCAGCAGTTACCTTTTAATGGACACGGTGGAGACCCAGTACTTC

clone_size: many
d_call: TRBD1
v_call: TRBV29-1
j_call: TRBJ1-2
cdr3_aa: CSVEDPIQGENGYTF
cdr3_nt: TGCAGCGTTGAAGATCCCATACAGGGGGAGAATGGCTACACCTTC

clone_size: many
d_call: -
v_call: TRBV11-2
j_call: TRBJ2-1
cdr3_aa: CASSPPQIGYNEQFF
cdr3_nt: TGTGCCAGCAGCCCCCCCCAGATTGGCTACAATGAGCAGTTCTTC

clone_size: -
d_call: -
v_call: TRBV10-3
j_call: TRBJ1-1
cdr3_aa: CAISEFGGANTEAFF
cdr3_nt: TGTGCCATCAGTGAATTTGGGGGCGCGAACACTGAAGCTTTCTTT

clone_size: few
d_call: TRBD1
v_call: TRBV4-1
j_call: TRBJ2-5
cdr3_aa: CASSQQGQGFQETQYF
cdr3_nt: TGCGCCAGCAGCCAGCAGGGACAGGGGTTCCAAGAGACCCAGTACTTC

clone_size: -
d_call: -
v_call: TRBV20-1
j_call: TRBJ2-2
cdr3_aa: CSARDFLNTGELFF
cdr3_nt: TGCAGTGCTAGGGACTTTCTTAACACCGGGGAGCTGTTTTTT

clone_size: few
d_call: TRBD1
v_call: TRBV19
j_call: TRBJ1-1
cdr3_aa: CASTPGQGRTEAFF
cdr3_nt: TGTGCCAGTACCCCGGGACAGGGGCGGACTGAAGCTTTCTTT

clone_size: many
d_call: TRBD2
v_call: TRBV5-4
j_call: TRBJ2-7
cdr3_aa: CASSLAGGGAYEQYF
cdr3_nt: TGTGCCAGCAGCTTGGCTGGCGGGGGGGCCTACGAGCAGTACTTC

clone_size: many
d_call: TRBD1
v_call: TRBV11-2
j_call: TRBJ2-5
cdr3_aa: CASSTTGQARETQYF
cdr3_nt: TGTGCCAGCAGCACTACAGGACAGGCCAGGGAGACCCAGTACTTC

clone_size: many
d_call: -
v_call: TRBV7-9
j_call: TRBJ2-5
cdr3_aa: CASSLVGDQETQYF
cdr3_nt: TGTGCCAGCAGCTTGGTAGGGGACCAAGAGACCCAGTACTTC

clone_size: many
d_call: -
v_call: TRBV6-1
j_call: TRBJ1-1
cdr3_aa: CASRILMNTEAFF
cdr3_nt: TGTGCCAGCAGAATACTGATGAACACTGAAGCTTTCTTT

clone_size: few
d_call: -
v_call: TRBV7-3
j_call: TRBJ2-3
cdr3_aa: CASSLEPPDTQYF
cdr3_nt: TGTGCCAGCAGCTTGGAACCGCCCGATACGCAGTATTTT

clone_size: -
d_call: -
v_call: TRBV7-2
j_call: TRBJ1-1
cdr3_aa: CASSLGTRGTEAFF
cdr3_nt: TGTGCCAGCAGCTTAGGGACCCGGGGCACTGAAGCTTTCTTT

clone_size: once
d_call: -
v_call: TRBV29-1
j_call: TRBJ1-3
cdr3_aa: CSVGLRAGNTIYF
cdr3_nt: TGCAGCGTCGGTTTGAGGGCTGGAAACACCATATATTTT